The 5 T cell receptor beta chains presented below share a single source sample, sequenced in a study of identical twins. TCRdb reprocessed the 5' RACE reads with MiXCR, giving one entry per CDR3 protein. Of a few hundred thousand distinct CDR3 sequences detected, 12% appear once; the ten largest clones hold 7.2%. A further study also used this sample, focusing on yellow fever vaccine responses in identical twins.

Sequencing was performed on CD8+ T cells sorted from blood. These receptors were obtained from a woman in her late teens or twenties in good health.

The V gene is TRBV27, the J gene TRBJ2-3; no reliable D call. This CDR3 is 14 amino acids long. Germline CDR1 reads MNHEY; CDR2 reads SMNVEV (reference sequence). Trimming left V 6 bases short and J 0 bases short, with 10 bases between. The CDR3 region has the DNA TGTGCCAGCAGCAATAGGGCGAGCACAGATACGCAGTATTTT. It is translated as CASSNRASTDTQYF.

This clonotype was counted a few times. The rearrangement joins TRBV2 to TRBJ2-7; a weak D match, TRBD2 (5 bases). Trimming removed 6 bases from V and 2 bases from J, with 8 bases in between. Germline CDR1 SNHLY, CDR2 FYNNEI. The CDR3 extends over 12 amino acids. The CDR3 bases are TGTGCCAGCAGGGGAGCCCCCTACGAGCAGTACTTC. It translates to CASRGAPYEQYF.

This clonotype was found a few times. The genes are TRBV20-1 and TRBJ2-3; D gene ambiguous. This CDR3 spans 16 amino acids. V lost 4 bases, J lost 0 bases, and 17 bases lay in between. Germline CDR1 is DFQATT and CDR2 is SNEGSKA (reference sequence). CDR3 residues: CSAKAPGVRSTDTQYF. The DNA of the CDR3 is TGCAGTGCTAAAGCTCCGGGCGTCAGGAGCACAGATACGCAGTATTTT.

A few counts support this clonotype. The V and J genes are TRBV16 and TRBJ2-1, with TRBD2 identical over 12 bases. Germline values: CDR1 KGHSY, CDR2 FQNENV. This CDR3 has 16 residues. Unmatched junction bases numbered 8, after V lost 2 bases and J lost 9 bases. The CDR3 coding sequence is TGTGCCAGCAGCCAACTAGCGGGAGGGCCGTCAAGTGAGCAGTTCTTC. It yields the protein CASSQLAGGPSSEQFF.

This chain connects TRBV7-9 to TRBJ2-5; possibly TRBD1 for D (6 bases). This CDR3 is built from 16 residues. Germline V lookup: CDR1 SEHNR, CDR2 FQNEAQ (reference sequence). With 2 bases removed from V and 3 bases from J, the gap between germline ends came to 16 bases. CDR3 residues: CASSLTTGPVEETQYF. CDR3 nucleotides: TGTGCCAGCAGCTTAACGACAGGCCCCGTGGAAGAGACCCAGTACTTC.